Detailed here is one T cell receptor (beta chain). This clonotype came up a few times. This receptor's antigen is unknown. Base-call qualities are not available, and no considerably larger clone is one nucleotide away. The data were taken from a study of identical twins (dated by TCRdb to between 2015 and 2016). Regarding the complete study: To test whether fetal clonotypes persist, this study deep-sequenced TCR alpha and beta repertoires from monozygotic twins, from unrelated adults of various ages, and from cord blood. To rule out contamination, replicate twin experiments were performed at different times with different library preparation protocols. Study-wide findings and limitations: In monozygotic twins, recombination models systematically underestimated out-of-frame TCR alpha sharing, but the models matched the sharing seen between unrelated individuals. Out-of-frame TCR alpha sequences shared between twins showed an excess of low generation-probability sequences compared with coincidental sharing between unrelated individuals. Because the same donors could not be followed over many years, the conclusions relied on cross-sectional statistical analysis. Zero-insertion analyses could be partly confounded by invariant T cells such as MAIT and iNKT, although diverse VJ usage argued against such confounding for most clonotypes. Abundant cord blood beta clonotypes had fewer insertions, young adult naive repertoires showed a similar but weaker trend, and memory repertoires showed no such trend. In beta out-of-frame sequences, excess twin sharing was weaker, because having fewer shared sequences lowered the signal-to-noise ratio.

V was cut back by 1 base and J by 1 base, leaving a gap of 9 bases between them. CDR1 and CDR2 are read off the germline V gene as SGHAT and FQNNGV. From cysteine to phenylalanine, the CDR3 is 15 amino acids long. Solely the CDR3 DNA is kept, with 45 bases framed from the first base. Every donor was a healthy Caucasian. Three pairs of female monozygotic twins, all aged 18 to 29 years, made up the twin cohort. Positive isolation kits from Invitrogen were used to isolate CD4+ and CD8+ T cell populations. The library was built by means of 5' RACE. The data were produced on an Illumina HiSeq 2000. Template switching introduced a universal primer binding site; the final cDNA contained a unique molecular identifier, enabling accurate counting of TCR cDNA molecules. Specific primers in the conserved constant-segment region were used to synthesize first-strand cDNA for TCR alpha and beta chains. To control for contamination, every cDNA library carried two barcodes: a SMART-Mk sample barcode plus Illumina barcodes. TruSeq adapter sequences along with Illumina sample barcodes were introduced in two successive PCR steps. TCR alpha and beta cDNA libraries were sequenced on the Illumina HiSeq platform with custom primers. Processing in the source paper ran as follows. MiGEC processed the raw reads to extract unique molecular identifiers, while MiXCR was used to determine the CDR3 positions. Recombination models were inferred per individual with the repgenHMM and IGoR tools using an EM algorithm. The tcR package in R was used for shared clonotype analysis, with sharing normalized by the product of cloneset sizes. Out-of-frame nonproductive sequences were analyzed to study raw recombination free of thymic and clonal selection effects. Using fastp trimming at Q25 and MiXCR clonotype assembly, TCRdb reanalyzed the public sequencing data and kept in-frame beta chains. Every CDR3 protein is listed once, alongside the most common genes and DNA of its rows. Here the V and J calls rest on TCRdb's processing, not on the authors' analysis. This sample comprises approximately 190,000 distinct CDR3 sequences, approximately 15% of them detected only once. The top ten hold less than 45% of the sample.

These data also featured in a second study, about T cells expressing NK-cell markers. According to the second study: Under 10 donors provided sorted CD3+CD56+NKG2C+, CD3+CD56+NKG2C- and CD3+CD56-NKG2C+ T-cell subsets, whose TCR beta-chain repertoires were profiled. Among the eight sequenced donors, seven were HCMV-seropositive and one was HCMV-seronegative. To restrict sorting to alphabetaTCR-expressing T cells, an anti-gammadeltaTCR antibody was added in several experiments. In several donors, the dominant CD3+CD56+NKG2C+ clonotypes were found to rank among the top 10 CD8+ clonotypes and to make up roughly 1.0-8% of CD8+ T cells. Those dominant clonotypes were again the most abundant among CD3+CD56-NKG2C+ cells in several donors, at roughly 25-65%. It remained unclear whether the expanded NKG2C-expressing T cell clones were specific for HCMV antigens. All eight donors whose samples were sequenced were randomly selected healthy volunteers, three of them men and five women. To determine HCMV serostatus, a commercial ELISA kit was used to detect HCMV-specific IgG in serum. MIGEC was used to demultiplex reads and group the reads by UMI, and MiTCR was used to assemble and quantify clonotypes. Only TCR cDNA sequences supported by at least two reads were kept to exclude erroneous sequences. Downstream repertoire analysis used the tcR package, and clonotypes were matched across fractions by CDR3 nucleotide sequence plus V segment. VDJmatch was used to annotate antigen specificity against VDJdb, with one amino acid substitution in CDR3 permitted.

This chain is built from TRBV11-2 and TRBJ2-3; no D gene is confidently identified. Sequencing input: CD8+ T cells sorted from blood. This receptor was taken from a woman aged 18-29 years in good health. The nucleotide sequence is given as TGTGCCAGCAGCTTAGGTGTAGGCGGCACAGATACGCAGTATTTT. It is translated as CASSLGVGGTDTQYF.